A single sample gave rise to the 27 T cell receptor beta chains below, sequenced in a study of blood T cells in healthy people across ages. Next came a second PCR, run for about 6 to 11 cycles, which used a sample-barcoded 5' primer along with a J-beta primer mix. MiXCR was run by TCRdb on the 5' RACE reads, yielding one entry per CDR3 protein. Of around 1,500,000 distinct CDR3 sequences listed, approximately 28% are singletons. Sequenced input: blood. The receptors originated from a woman in her twenties or thirties in good health.

The chain carries TRBV3-1 and TRBJ1-1, with D possibly matching TRBD1 (5 bases). The CDR3 totals 12 residues. With 3 bases removed from V and 11 bases from J, the gap between germline ends came to 13 bases. The V gene's germline CDR1 is LGHDT and CDR2 YNNKEL (reference sequence). CDR3 nucleotides: TGTGCCAGCAGCCAGGGGAGGGGCGACGCTTTCTTT. Translating gives CASSQGRGDAFF.

The sample holds a few counts of this clonotype. The chain uses TRBV7-2 and TRBJ1-6, with D unclear. Trimming cost V 5 bases and J 0 bases, with 8 bases left between them. CDR1 is SGHTA, CDR2 FQGNSA, per germline. The CDR3 runs to 15 residues. The CDR3 loop reads CASSHSSSYNSPLHF. DNA for the CDR3: TGTGCCAGCAGCCACAGTAGCTCCTATAATTCACCCCTCCACTTT.

This clonotype was recorded many times. This rearrangement joins TRBV29-1 to TRBJ2-7; no firm D call. The V gene's germline CDR1 is SQVTM and CDR2 ANQGSEA. The CDR3 spans 14 residues. Trimming pared 6 bases from V and 2 bases from J, leaving 17 bases between. CDR3 nucleotides: TGCAGCGTCCAAGAGGTAGCAACTACCTACGAGCAGTACTTC. It encodes CSVQEVATTYEQYF.

This clonotype was counted at least ten times. Written as DNA, the CDR3 is TGTGCCAGCAGCTCCCGGACAGGGTTAGGCGAGCAGTACTTC. Encoded protein: CASSSRTGLGEQYF. V is TRBV9 and J is TRBJ2-7, with 8 bases fitting TRBD1. V lost 4 bases and J lost 6; bases outside the gene matches: 9. CDR1 and CDR2 from the germline V gene are SGDLS and YYNGEE. This CDR3 has 14 amino acids.

The V and J genes are TRBV2 and TRBJ2-4; D might be TRBD2 (5 bases). The J call may be faulty, since TRBJ2-7 better matches the DNA end. CDR1 and CDR2 from the germline V gene are SNHLY and FYNNEI. CDR3 size: 12 residues. The CDR3 region has the DNA TGTGCCAGCAGTGAGGGAGCCTTCGAGCAGTACTTC. Amino acids: CASSEGAFEQYF.

This rearrangement joins TRBV28 to TRBJ1-5; possibly TRBD1 for D (5 bases). The CDR3 covers 14 residues. The V gene lost 6 bases and the J gene lost 1 base, with 10 bases spanning the gap. Germline CDR1 is MDHEN and CDR2 is SYDVKM. Here the CDR3 DNA reads TGTGCCAGCAGGGGCAGGGAAAGCAATCAGCCCCAGCATTTT. It encodes CASRGRESNQPQHF.

This clonotype has a handful of counts. V is TRBV7-3 and J is TRBJ1-1; a weak D match, TRBD1 (5 bases). CDR1 is SGHTA and CDR2 is FQGTGA in the germline V gene. The germline V and J ends were trimmed by 5 bases and 5 bases, with 15 bases remaining between them. This CDR3 has 14 residues. The CDR3 DNA reads as TGTGCCAGCAGCCCGGAGAGTCACAGGACTGAAGCTTTCTTT. It codes for CASSPESHRTEAFF. The full variable domain, with the rest looked up from reference TRBV7-3 and TRBJ1-1, is GAGVSQTPSNKVTEKGKYVELRCDPISGHTALYWYRQSLGQGPEFLIYFQGTGAADDSGLPNDRFFAVRPEGSVSTLKIQRTERGDSAVYLCASSPESHRTEAFFGQGTRLTVV.

The genes are TRBV6-6 and TRBJ1-2; 7 positions match TRBD1. Germline lookup yields CDR1 MNHNY and CDR2 SVGAGI (reference sequence). Trimming cost V 7 bases and J 6 bases; bases outside gene matches: 2. CDR3 length equals 11 residues. The CDR3 loop reads CASTDRDGYTF. In DNA, the CDR3 is TGTGCCAGCACTGACAGGGATGGCTACACCTTC.

In its sample, this clonotype was seen many times. The gene calls are TRBV5-1 and TRBJ2-5; D may be TRBD1 (6 bases). Trimming removed 2 bases from V and 5 bases from J, with 19 bases in between. Germline CDR1 reads SGHRS; CDR2 reads YFSETQ. This CDR3 comprises 16 residues. Here the CDR3 reads CASSFRGDVSTETQYF. The CDR3 nucleotides read TGCGCCAGCAGCTTCAGGGGAGATGTTTCTACGGAGACCCAGTACTTC.

The chain employs TRBV7-2 and TRBJ2-3, with TRBD1 matching over 7 bases. The CDR3 is 15 residues long. The trim removed 2 bases at V and 0 bases at J, leaving 2 bases unmatched. Germline loops: CDR1 SGHTA, CDR2 FQGNSA. CDR3 DNA sequence: TGTGCCAGCAGCTTACAACAGGGGAGCACAGATACGCAGTATTTT. Translation gives CASSLQQGSTDTQYF.

The V and J genes are TRBV6-1 and TRBJ2-7; TRBD1 aligns across 9 bases. The CDR3 spans 14 residues. Trimming removed 8 bases from V and 3 bases from J; junction bases left unmatched: 8. Germline V gives CDR1 MNHNS, CDR2 SASEGT. The CDR3 bases are TGTGCCAGCGAGATGACAGGGGGAGTCTACGAGCAGTACTTC. It is translated as CASEMTGGVYEQYF.

Concerning this clonotype itself: An end of the junction differs from the germline gene, which may be a read error. V is TRBV3-1 and J is TRBJ1-6; TRBD1 is a possible D gene (6 bases). This CDR3 contains 15 residues. Germline assignment: CDR1 LGHDT and CDR2 YNNKEL (reference sequence). The CDR3 DNA reads TGTGCCAGCAGCCAAGATCCATGGCAGGGGTCACCCCGCCACTTT. Amino acids: CASSQDPWQGSPRHF.

This clonotype came up many times. At one of its ends the junction is not consistent with the germline gene, which may arise from a read error. The chain combines TRBV6-6 with TRBJ2-7; D call uncertain. The germline V gene encodes CDR1 MNHNY and CDR2 SVGAGI (reference sequence). This CDR3 is built from 17 residues. CDR3 sequence (DNA): TGTGCCAGCAGCCACCGCCGTGAAGCGACCGTAACCTACGATCAGTACTTC. Translating gives CASSHRREATVTYDQYF.

The rearrangement links TRBV7-6 to TRBJ1-5, with no clear D. V shed 6 bases and J shed 4 bases, with 16 bases lying between them. The CDR3 has 15 residues. Looked up from germline, CDR1 is SGHVS and CDR2 is FNYEAQ. The CDR3 DNA sequence: TGTGCCAGCAGGGATACGGAGAGGGCTAATCAGCCCCAGCATTTT. Its translation: CASRDTERANQPQHF. The entire variable domain, with the rest obtained from reference TRBV7-6 and TRBJ1-5, is as follows: GAGVSQSPRYKVTKRGQDVALRCDPISGHVSLYWYRQALGQGPEFLTYFNYEAQQDKSGLPNDRFSAERPEGSISTLTIQRTEQRDSAMYRCASRDTERANQPQHFGDGTRLSIL.

This clonotype was recorded a few times. CDR3 amino acids: CASSHGVTGLKSEQFF. DNA of the CDR3: TGCGCCAGCAGCCACGGGGTAACGGGGTTAAAAAGTGAGCAGTTCTTC. The gene calls are TRBV10-1 and TRBJ2-1, with a weak D call TRBD2 (5 bases). CDR3 length: 16 residues. CDR1 and CDR2 from the germline V gene are WNHNN and SYGVQD (reference sequence). V was clipped by 6 bases and J by 9 bases, with 24 bases between them.

In its sample, this clonotype was seen a few times. The chain couples TRBV29-1 to TRBJ1-1; possible D gene TRBD1, 5 bases. Trimming left V 6 bases short and J 4 bases short, with 18 bases between. The germline gives CDR1 SQVTM, CDR2 ANQGSEA. This CDR3 has 14 residues. The CDR3 DNA reads TGCAGCGTGTATCGACAGAGGGCAAGCACTGAAGCTTTCTTT. It translates to CSVYRQRASTEAFF.

This chain joins TRBV19 and TRBJ2-5; 7 nucleotides align to TRBD2. Trimming removed 3 bases from V and 1 base from J; junction bases left unmatched: 5. CDR1 and CDR2 (germline): LNHDA, SQIVND (reference sequence). The CDR3 contains 15 residues. The CDR3 reads CASSMSGVIQETQYF. Here the CDR3 DNA reads TGTGCCAGTAGTATGAGCGGGGTTATCCAAGAGACCCAGTACTTC.

The rearrangement uses TRBV4-1 and TRBJ1-2; TRBD1 is a possible D gene (5 bases). Trimming shortened V by 4 bases and J by 8 bases, and 20 bases separated the two germline ends. The V gene's germline CDR1 is MGHRA and CDR2 YSYEKL. CDR3 length equals 15 residues. DNA of the CDR3: TGCGCCAGCAGCCGTCTCGGGGGAGAGACAGACGGCTACACCTTC. Encoded protein: CASSRLGGETDGYTF.

V and J are TRBV7-6 and TRBJ1-3; D is undetermined. Deletions cut 5 bases from V and 0 bases from J, with 14 bases between. Germline-derived CDR1 and CDR2 are SGHVS and FNYEAQ. CDR3 size: 16 residues. The CDR3 DNA is TGTGCCAGCAGCCCCCGCCTCACGGGCTCTGGAAACACCATATATTTT. Protein product: CASSPRLTGSGNTIYF.

The chain carries TRBV20-1 and TRBJ2-7; D uncertain. The J call may be wrong; the DNA end is better matched by TRBJ2-5. The CDR3 spans 10 residues. Per germline, CDR1 DFQATT and CDR2 SNEGSKA (reference sequence). The CDR3 region has the DNA TGCAGCTTTTTCGGGGAGACCCAGTACTTC. Translation: CSFFGETQYF.

In its sample, this clonotype was seen a few times. The chain couples TRBV7-2 to TRBJ1-4; D might be TRBD1 (5 bases). The ends were cut back, 5 bases at V and 11 bases at J, with 18 bases in the middle. The CDR3 loop spans 14 amino acids. Germline V lookup: CDR1 SGHTA, CDR2 FQGNSA. The CDR3 is CASSPQKGSGKLFF. As DNA, the CDR3 is TGTGCCAGCAGCCCCCAAAAGGGGAGTGGGAAACTGTTTTTT.

This clonotype has a handful of counts. The V and J genes are TRBV2 and TRBJ1-5; D perhaps matches TRBD1 (6 bases). The V end was cut by 7 bases, the J end by 5 bases, with 12 bases between. The germline V gene has CDR1 SNHLY and CDR2 FYNNEI. This CDR3 is 13 amino acids long. The CDR3 region has the DNA TGTGCCAGCATAGCAGGGGATGATCAGCCCCAGCATTTT. It is translated as CASIAGDDQPQHF.

This clonotype was observed a few times. The rearrangement uses TRBV29-1 and TRBJ2-1; no reliable D call. Germline CDR1 and CDR2: SQVTM and ANQGSEA. This CDR3 has 14 residues. V was clipped by 5 bases and J by 10 bases, with 21 bases between them. CDR3 region: CSVILTGFSLEQFF. In nucleotides, the CDR3 is TGCAGCGTTATACTAACCGGTTTCTCTCTAGAGCAGTTCTTC.

V usage is TRBV28 and J usage is TRBJ1-1; D remains unclear. V was clipped by 3 bases and J by 5 bases, with 16 bases between them. Germline V gene sequence: CDR1 MDHEN, CDR2 SYDVKM. This CDR3 has 15 amino acids. As DNA, the CDR3 is TGTGCCAGCAGTTTTGGTAAGGGCAGGAGAACTGAAGCTTTCTTT. Translation gives CASSFGKGRRTEAFF.

V gene TRBV29-1 combines with J gene TRBJ2-3; D unclear. Germline V gene lookup returns CDR1 SQVTM and CDR2 ANQGSEA. The CDR3 has 12 residues. The germline V and J ends were trimmed by 8 bases and 4 bases, with 13 bases remaining between them. CDR3 in DNA: TGCAGCTCATCTTGGCGGTCAGATACGCAGTATTTT. Amino acid sequence: CSSSWRSDTQYF.

This clonotype was seen more than once but under ten times. V and J are TRBV14 and TRBJ2-1, with a tentative D call TRBD1 (6 bases). Germline CDR1 and CDR2: SGHDN and FVKESK. The CDR3 covers 14 residues. The V gene lost 4 bases and the J gene lost 4 bases, with 11 bases spanning the gap. CDR3 nucleotide sequence: TGTGCCAGCAGCCTCGACAGGAGATACAATGAGCAGTTCTTC. Protein sequence: CASSLDRRYNEQFF.

V and J are TRBV29-1 and TRBJ2-3; D is ambiguous. In germline, CDR1 is SQVTM, CDR2 ANQGSEA. There are 13 residues in the CDR3. Deletions cut 7 bases from V and 3 bases from J, with 14 bases between. This chain's CDR3 is CSAADQLTDTQYF. DNA for the CDR3: TGCAGCGCTGCAGACCAACTAACAGATACGCAGTATTTT.